The 9 T cell receptor beta chains presented below share a single source sample, sequenced in a study of blood T cell repertoires in COVID-19. Here immunoSEQ multiplex PCR was the method, and the copy in TCRdb shows in-frame clones only, minus some. The sample shows about 130,000 clones, more than 75% of them seen only once. The sequencing sample was made of peripheral blood. Receptor source: a woman aged 55-75 years with acute or convalescent COVID-19.

The chain couples TRBV27 to TRBJ2-2; TRBD2 aligns across 16 bases. This CDR3 is built from 17 residues. Trimming removed 6 bases from V and 6 bases from J; junction bases left unmatched: 7. CDR1 is MNHEY and CDR2 is SMNVEV in the germline V gene (reference sequence). CDR3: CASRGLAGGRESGELFF. The CDR3 nucleotides read TGTGCCAGCAGGGGACTAGCGGGAGGGAGAGAGTCCGGGGAGCTGTTTTTT.

The table lists this clone with a count of one. The J gene is TRBJ2-5, the V gene TRBV5-6, with TRBD2 matching over 10 bases. Germline CDR1 is SGHDT and CDR2 is YYEEEE. J lost 5 bases, V lost 0 bases, and 7 bases had no gene match. The CDR3 loop spans 16 amino acids. The CDR3 sequence is CASSLELAGYGETQYF. The CDR3 coding sequence is TGTGCCAGCAGCTTGGAACTAGCGGGATATGGGGAGACCCAGTACTTC. The full variable domain, with the rest looked up from reference TRBV5-6 and TRBJ2-5, is DAGVTQSPTHLIKTRGQQVTLRCSPKSGHDTVSWYQQALGQGPQFIFQYYEEEERQRGNFPDRFSGHQFPNYSSELNVNALLLGDSALYLCASSLELAGYGETQYFGPGTRLLVL.

The V gene is TRBV5-1, the J gene TRBJ1-1; 7 bases align to TRBD1. The germline CDR1 and CDR2 sequences are SGHRS and YFSETQ. The CDR3 consists of 14 residues. V lost 4 bases to trimming and J lost 1 base; unmatched junction nucleotides: 4. The CDR3 sequence: CASSTGQPNTEAFF. The CDR3 nucleotides read TGCGCCAGCAGCACGGGACAGCCGAACACTGAAGCTTTCTTT.

This clone was counted between two and nine times. DNA of the CDR3: TGCGCCAGCAGCGTACCTAGCCCGAACACCGGGGAGCTGTTTTTT. Translating it yields CASSVPSPNTGELFF. This chain connects TRBV5-1 to TRBJ2-2, with D possibly matching TRBD2 (5 bases). The CDR3 length is 15 residues. V dropped 4 bases and J dropped 0 bases, with 10 bases sitting between them. The germline CDR1 and CDR2 sequences are SGHRS and YFSETQ.

This rearrangement joins TRBV4-2 to TRBJ1-5; perhaps TRBD1 as D (6 bases). V lost 0 bases to trimming and J lost 0 bases, with 15 bases between them. The CDR3 covers 18 residues. The germline gives CDR1 LGHNA, CDR2 YNFKEQ. This CDR3 reads CASSQDPPTGYSNQPQHF. The DNA for the CDR3 is TGTGCCAGCAGCCAAGATCCACCAACAGGGTATAGCAATCAGCCCCAGCATTTT.

This clone was seen a single time. The gene calls are TRBV11-2 and TRBJ2-1; 7 bases are shared with TRBD2. J was trimmed by 7 bases and V by 5 bases; bases with no gene match: 11. CDR3 length equals 15 residues. Germline V lookup: CDR1 SGHAT, CDR2 FQNNGV. This chain's CDR3 is CASSPLTGGKNEQFF. Written as DNA, the CDR3 is TGTGCCAGCAGCCCCCTCACGGGAGGAAAGAATGAGCAGTTCTTC. The full variable domain, with the rest looked up from reference TRBV11-2 and TRBJ2-1, is EAGVAQSPRYKIIEKRQSVAFWCNPISGHATLYWYQQILGQGPKLLIQFQNNGVVDDSQLPKDRFSAERLKGVDSTLKIQPAKLEDSAVYLCASSPLTGGKNEQFFGPGTRLTVL.

This chain connects TRBV19 to TRBJ1-2; tentatively, D is TRBD1 (5 bases). CDR1 and CDR2 (germline): LNHDA, SQIVND (reference sequence). Trimming removed 7 bases at V and 8 bases at J, with 23 bases between. The CDR3 covers 15 residues. The CDR3 region is CASTSRGELADGYTF. The CDR3, as DNA: TGTGCCAGTACCTCTCGGGGGGAGCTCGCGGACGGCTACACCTTC.

The CDR3, as DNA: TGTGCCAGCAGCTTCCACGAGGCGGGGGCAGCCATTAACTATGGCTACACCTTC. Translated, it gives CASSFHEAGAAINYGYTF. This rearrangement joins TRBV7-9 to TRBJ1-2, with a weak D call TRBD1 (6 bases). V lost 3 bases and J lost 1, with 21 bases in between. The V gene's germline CDR1 is SEHNR and CDR2 FQNEAQ (reference sequence). The CDR3 has 18 amino acids.

The chain combines TRBV6-5 with TRBJ1-4; D uncertain. Germline values: CDR1 MNHEY, CDR2 SVGAGI. The CDR3 contains 13 residues. V lost 6 bases and J 8 bases, leaving 13 bases between the germline ends. Here the CDR3 reads CASRTWSGEKLFF. The CDR3 DNA is TGTGCCAGCAGGACTTGGTCGGGAGAAAAACTGTTTTTT.